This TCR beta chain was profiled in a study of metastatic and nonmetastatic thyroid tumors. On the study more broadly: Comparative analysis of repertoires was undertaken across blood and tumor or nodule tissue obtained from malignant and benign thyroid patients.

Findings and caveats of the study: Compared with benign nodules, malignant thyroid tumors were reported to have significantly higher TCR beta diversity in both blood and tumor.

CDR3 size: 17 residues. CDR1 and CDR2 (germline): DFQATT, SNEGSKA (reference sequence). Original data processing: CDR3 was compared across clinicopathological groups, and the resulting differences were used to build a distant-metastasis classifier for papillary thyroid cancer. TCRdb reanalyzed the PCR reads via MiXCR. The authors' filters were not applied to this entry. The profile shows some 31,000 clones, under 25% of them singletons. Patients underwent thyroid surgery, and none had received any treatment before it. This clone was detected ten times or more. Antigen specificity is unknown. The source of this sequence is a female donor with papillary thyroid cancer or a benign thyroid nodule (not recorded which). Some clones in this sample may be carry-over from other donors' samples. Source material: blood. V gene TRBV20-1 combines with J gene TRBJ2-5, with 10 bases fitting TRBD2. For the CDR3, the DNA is TGCAGCGCTTCTTTAGCGGGGGGACCAACGGAGCAAGAGACCCAGTACTTC. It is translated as CSASLAGGPTEQETQYF.